This passage covers 11 T cell receptor beta chains from one sample sequenced in a study of human T cells and chemical hapten exposure. Time point defined: patch test 1, 2 weeks after DPC sensitization. Treatment denoted: therapeutic diphenylcyclopropenone sensitization with weekly scalp DPC. TCRdb fed the RACE reads into MiXCR, producing one record per CDR3 protein. The sample has roughly 360,000 distinct CDR3 sequences, around 4.8% seen once. Sequencing used whole blood, obtained in connection with sensitization to the hapten diphenylcyclopropenone (DPC). Source of these receptors: a woman aged 45-60 years with alopecia areata. Some clones in this sample may be carry-over from other donors' samples.

V gene TRBV7-9 combines with J gene TRBJ2-2; 10 bases agree with TRBD1. This CDR3 is built from 16 residues. V lost 2 bases and J lost 3; bases outside the gene matches: 3. The germline V gene encodes CDR1 SEHNR and CDR2 FQNEAQ (reference sequence). For the CDR3, the DNA is TGTGCCAGCAGCTTACCGGGACAGGGGTACACCGGGGAGCTGTTTTTT. Translating gives CASSLPGQGYTGELFF. Based on the CDR3 plus reference TRBV7-9 and TRBJ2-2, the full variable domain is DTGVSQNPRHKITKRGQNVTFRCDPISEHNRLYWYRQTLGQGPEFLTYFQNEAQLEKSRLLSDRFSAERPKGSFSTLEIQRTEQGDSAMYLCASSLPGQGYTGELFFGEGSRLTVL.

There are a few counts of this clonotype. The genes are TRBV2 and TRBJ1-1; no clear D. This CDR3 has 13 amino acids. Germline loops: CDR1 SNHLY, CDR2 FYNNEI. The germline V and J ends were trimmed by 7 bases and 1 base, with 10 bases remaining between them. The CDR3 spells CASMRTGNTEAFF. In nucleotides, the CDR3 is TGTGCCAGCATGAGGACGGGGAACACTGAAGCTTTCTTT.

This clonotype appeared a single time. This clone may be a read error of a much larger clone one base away. The V gene is TRBV10-1, the J gene TRBJ2-1; a weak D match, TRBD1 (5 bases). The CDR3 length is 16 residues. In germline, CDR1 is WNHNN, CDR2 SYGVQD (reference sequence). CDR3 region: CASSRGPVSSNNEQFF. The DNA for the CDR3 is TGCGCCAGCAGTAGGGGCCCCGTTAGCTCCAACAATGAGCAGTTCTTC.

This clonotype showed up just a few times. V and J are TRBV29-1 and TRBJ1-1; possible D gene TRBD1, 6 bases. Trimming removed 1 base at V and 6 bases at J, with 12 bases between. The germline V gene encodes CDR1 SQVTM and CDR2 ANQGSEA. The CDR3 totals 13 residues. In DNA form, the CDR3 reads TGCAGCGTTGAAGGGGGGCAAGTCCCTGAAGCTTTCTTT. It yields the protein CSVEGGQVPEAFF.

This clonotype came up a few times. The chain uses TRBV7-2 and TRBJ2-2; tentatively, D is TRBD1 or TRBD2 (5 bases each). Germline-derived CDR1 and CDR2 are SGHTA and FQGNSA. There are 13 residues in the CDR3. With 4 bases removed from V and 8 bases from J, the gap between germline ends came to 11 bases. The CDR3 loop reads CASSSGLGGELFF. Written as DNA, the CDR3 is TGTGCCAGCAGCTCGGGGCTCGGTGGGGAGCTGTTTTTT.

This clonotype has ten or more counts. The CDR3: CASSVLDEQFF. The CDR3 DNA reads as TGTGCCAGCAGCGTTCTTGATGAGCAGTTCTTC. The chain has TRBV28 and TRBJ2-1; D not resolved. Trimming cost V 6 bases and J 8 bases, with 8 bases left between them. This CDR3 spans 11 amino acids. Germline V lookup: CDR1 MDHEN, CDR2 SYDVKM.

In nucleotides, the CDR3 is TGTGCCAGCAGTGAAGCTAGCGGGGACAAAAACATTCAGTACTTC. It encodes CASSEASGDKNIQYF. The V call is TRBV2, the J call TRBJ2-4; 8 nucleotides agree with TRBD2. After removal of 0 bases from V and 3 bases from J, the junction contained 1 base not matched to a gene. Looked up from germline, CDR1 is SNHLY and CDR2 is FYNNEI. The CDR3 totals 15 residues.

This clonotype appeared many times. The chain links TRBV16 to TRBJ1-1, with D hard to call. V lost 0 bases to trimming and J lost 0 bases, with 8 bases between them. This CDR3 is 15 amino acids long. CDR1 is KGHSY and CDR2 is FQNENV in the germline V gene. The DNA for the CDR3 is TGTGCCAGCAGCCAATCAGTAGGGTTGAACACTGAAGCTTTCTTT. Its translation is CASSQSVGLNTEAFF.

CDR3 loop: CSARDEGGSTGELFF. CDR3 in DNA: TGCAGTGCTAGAGATGAGGGGGGGAGCACCGGGGAGCTGTTTTTT. The chain joins TRBV20-1 to TRBJ2-2; TRBD2 might be the D (7 bases). The CDR3 covers 15 residues. Germline-derived CDR1 and CDR2 are DFQATT and SNEGSKA (reference sequence). The germline V and J ends were trimmed by 0 bases and 4 bases, with 12 bases remaining between them.

About this clonotype: A read error is likely here: a far larger clone is one base away. The chain recombines TRBV12-3 or TRBV12-4 with TRBJ1-5; D remains unclear. This CDR3 is built from 14 residues. V lost 2 bases to trimming and J lost 0 bases, with 5 bases between them. DNA of the CDR3: TGTGCCAGCAGTTTACAGAGTAGCAATCAGCCCCAGCATTTT. Translated: CASSLQSSNQPQHF.

Many counts were recorded for this clonotype. The V gene is TRBV2, the J gene TRBJ2-1; D tentatively fits TRBD1 or TRBD2 (5 bases each). This CDR3 comprises 13 residues. Trimming removed 4 bases from V and 7 bases from J, with 11 bases in between. The V gene's germline CDR1 is SNHLY and CDR2 FYNNEI. The CDR3 protein is CASSGDPRNEQFF. For the CDR3, the DNA is TGTGCCAGCAGTGGGGACCCAAGGAATGAGCAGTTCTTC.